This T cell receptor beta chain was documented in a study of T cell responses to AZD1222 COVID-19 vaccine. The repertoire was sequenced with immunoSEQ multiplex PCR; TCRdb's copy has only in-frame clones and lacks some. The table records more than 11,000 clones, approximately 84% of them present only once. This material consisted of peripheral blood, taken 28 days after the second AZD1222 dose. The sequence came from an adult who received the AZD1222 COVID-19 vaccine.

For the CDR3, the DNA is TGTGCCAGCAGCTTAGACAGGGGTCACACCATATATTTT. This translates into CASSLDRGHTIYF. V and J are TRBV5-6 and TRBJ1-3; 8 bases map to TRBD1. Germline values: CDR1 SGHDT, CDR2 YYEEEE. There are 13 residues in the CDR3. The V and J ends lost 2 bases and 8 bases, in that order; junction bases with no gene match: 3.